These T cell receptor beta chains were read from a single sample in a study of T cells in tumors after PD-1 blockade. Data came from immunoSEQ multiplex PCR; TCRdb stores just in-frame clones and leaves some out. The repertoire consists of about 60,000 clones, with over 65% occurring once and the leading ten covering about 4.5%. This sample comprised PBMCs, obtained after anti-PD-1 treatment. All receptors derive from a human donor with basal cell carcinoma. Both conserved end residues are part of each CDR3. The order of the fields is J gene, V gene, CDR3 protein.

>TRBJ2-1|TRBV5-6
CASSRGYSYNEQFF
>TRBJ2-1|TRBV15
CATSRDASGIQYNEQFF
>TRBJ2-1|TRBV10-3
CAISESGLYSYNEQFF
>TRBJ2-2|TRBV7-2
CASSPQGADTGELFF
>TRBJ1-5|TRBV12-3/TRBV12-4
CASSLIMRQPQHF
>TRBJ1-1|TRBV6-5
CASSLTGSNTEAFF
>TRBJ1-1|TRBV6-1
CASSDKMNTEAFF
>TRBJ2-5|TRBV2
CATKTVQETQYF
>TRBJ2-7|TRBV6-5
CASSYSSRTSYEQYF
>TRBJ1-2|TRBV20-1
CSASGSGDRANYGYTF
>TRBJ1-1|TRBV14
CASSQAVGTEAFF
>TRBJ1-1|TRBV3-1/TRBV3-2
CASRMGTGNTEAFF
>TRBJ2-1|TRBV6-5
CASRQGFNYNEQFF
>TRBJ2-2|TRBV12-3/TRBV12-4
CASRGGGTGELFF
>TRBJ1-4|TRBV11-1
CASSLGHLGEKLFF
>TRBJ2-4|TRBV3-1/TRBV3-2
CASSQDAQLNIQYF
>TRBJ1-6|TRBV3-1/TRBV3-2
CASSQEIGRRDSPLHF
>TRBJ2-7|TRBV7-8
CASSLGSAGSPYEQYF
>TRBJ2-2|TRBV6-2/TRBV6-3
CASSYSTAGAVPNTGELFF
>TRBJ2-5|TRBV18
CASSPPPLGETQYF
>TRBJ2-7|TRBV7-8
CASSSRTGSHEQYF
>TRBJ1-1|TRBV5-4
CASSLSDNGRTEAFF
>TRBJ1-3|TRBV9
CASSTNVKGRTGNTIYF
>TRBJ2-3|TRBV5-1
CASSSDQRPVATDTQYF
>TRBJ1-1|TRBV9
CASSPIAGTEAFF
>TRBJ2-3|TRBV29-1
CSGGLAGVDTQYF
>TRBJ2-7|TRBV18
CASSRDPREEQYF
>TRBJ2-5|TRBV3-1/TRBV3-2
CASRDGGSQETQYF
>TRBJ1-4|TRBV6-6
CASSYNLNEKLFF
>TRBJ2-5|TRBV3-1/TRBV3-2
CASSQKPRYQETQYF
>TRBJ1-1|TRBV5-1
CASSLQGGLGTEAFF
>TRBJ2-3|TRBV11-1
CASSLSGVGPDTQYF
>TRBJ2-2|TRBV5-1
CASSKGQGLDTGELFF
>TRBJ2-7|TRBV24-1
CATSDSGFRQYF
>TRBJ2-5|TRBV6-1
CASSEGLAGGQETQYF
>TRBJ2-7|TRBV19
CASRINPGVGEQYF
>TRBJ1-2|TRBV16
CASRPTDGYTF
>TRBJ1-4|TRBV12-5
CASAPPTGAQEKLFF
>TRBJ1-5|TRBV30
CAWSGGEGGYSNQPQHF
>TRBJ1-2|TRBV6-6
CASSYSGGQNYGYTF
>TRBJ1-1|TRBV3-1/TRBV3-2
CASSQSSTEAFF
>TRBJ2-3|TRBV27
CASTRKGITDTQYF
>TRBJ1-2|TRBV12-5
CASGLVPYGDSNGYTF
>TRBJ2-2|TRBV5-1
CASSSGTGVATGELFF
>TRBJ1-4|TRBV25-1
CASSTSGGVFF
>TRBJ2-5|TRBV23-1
CASSQYDEGAEETQYF
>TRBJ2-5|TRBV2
CAVRTGQETQYF
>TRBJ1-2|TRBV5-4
CASSPRALQGGYGYTF
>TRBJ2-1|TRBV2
CASSERGLAGWNEQFF
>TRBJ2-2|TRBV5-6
CASSLAGYNTGELFF
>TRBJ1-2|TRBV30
CAWSARDIGYTF